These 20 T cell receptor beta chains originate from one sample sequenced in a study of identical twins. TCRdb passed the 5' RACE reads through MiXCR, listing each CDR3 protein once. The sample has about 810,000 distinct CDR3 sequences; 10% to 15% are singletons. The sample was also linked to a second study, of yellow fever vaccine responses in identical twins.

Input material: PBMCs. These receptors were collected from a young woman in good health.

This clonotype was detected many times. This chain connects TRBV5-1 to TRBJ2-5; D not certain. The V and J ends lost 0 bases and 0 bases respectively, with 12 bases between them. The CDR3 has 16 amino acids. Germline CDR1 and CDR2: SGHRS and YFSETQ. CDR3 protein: CASSLGIVPDQETQYF. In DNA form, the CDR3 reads TGCGCCAGCAGCTTGGGAATCGTACCAGACCAAGAGACCCAGTACTTC.

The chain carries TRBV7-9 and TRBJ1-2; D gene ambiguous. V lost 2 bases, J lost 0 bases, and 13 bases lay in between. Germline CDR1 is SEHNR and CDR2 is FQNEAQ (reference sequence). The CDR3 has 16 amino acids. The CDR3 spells CASSLPLTKANYGYTF. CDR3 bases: TGTGCCAGCAGCTTACCCTTGACAAAGGCTAACTATGGCTACACCTTC.

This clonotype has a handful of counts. In nucleotides, the CDR3 is TGTGCCAGCAGTTACGGTGGGGGAGCCAAAAACATTCAGTACTTC. It codes for CASSYGGGAKNIQYF. The J gene is TRBJ2-4, the V gene TRBV6-5; perhaps D is TRBD1 or TRBD2 (5 bases each). V was trimmed by 2 bases and J by 0 bases, leaving 8 bases between them. The V gene's germline CDR1 is MNHEY and CDR2 SVGAGI. This CDR3 spans 15 amino acids.

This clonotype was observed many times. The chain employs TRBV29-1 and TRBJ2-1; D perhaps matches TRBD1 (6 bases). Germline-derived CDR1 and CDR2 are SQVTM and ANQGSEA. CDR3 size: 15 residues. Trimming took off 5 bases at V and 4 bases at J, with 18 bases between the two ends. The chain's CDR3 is CSVPAADRQYNEQFF. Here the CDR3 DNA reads TGCAGCGTTCCCGCGGCGGACAGACAATACAATGAGCAGTTCTTC.

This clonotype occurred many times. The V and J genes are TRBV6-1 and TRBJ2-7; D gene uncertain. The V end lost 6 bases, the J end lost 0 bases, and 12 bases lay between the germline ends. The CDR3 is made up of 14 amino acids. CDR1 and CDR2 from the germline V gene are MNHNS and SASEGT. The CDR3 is CASRASASSYEQYF. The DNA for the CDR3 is TGTGCCAGCAGGGCTTCGGCTAGCTCCTACGAGCAGTACTTC.

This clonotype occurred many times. CDR3 nucleotide sequence: TGCAGCGTCCCCGGACAGGGGGAACACAATGAGCAGTTCTTC. Protein sequence: CSVPGQGEHNEQFF. The chain combines TRBV29-1 with TRBJ2-1; TRBD1 aligns across 10 bases. This CDR3 is 14 amino acids long. Germline V gene data show CDR1 as SQVTM and CDR2 as ANQGSEA. After removal of 6 bases from V and 5 bases from J, the junction contained 7 bases not matched to a gene.

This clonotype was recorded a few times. The DNA of the CDR3 is TGTGCCATCAACGCAGGAGCTAACTATGGCTACACCTTC. This encodes CAINAGANYGYTF. The rearrangement links TRBV10-3 to TRBJ1-2; D ambiguous. Germline V gene sequence: CDR1 ENHRY, CDR2 SYGVKD. Trimming pared 7 bases from V and 0 bases from J, leaving 9 bases between. This CDR3 comprises 13 residues.

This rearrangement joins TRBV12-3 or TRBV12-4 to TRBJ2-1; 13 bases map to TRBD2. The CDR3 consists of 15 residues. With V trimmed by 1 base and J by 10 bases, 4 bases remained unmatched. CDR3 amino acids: CASSLGGTSGTEQFF. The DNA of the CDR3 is TGTGCCAGCAGTTTAGGAGGGACTAGCGGGACAGAGCAGTTCTTC.

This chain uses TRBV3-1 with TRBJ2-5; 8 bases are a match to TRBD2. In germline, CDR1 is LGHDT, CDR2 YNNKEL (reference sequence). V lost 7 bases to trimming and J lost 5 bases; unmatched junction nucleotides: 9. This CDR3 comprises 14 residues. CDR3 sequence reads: CASKLRERGETQYF. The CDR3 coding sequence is TGTGCCAGCAAGTTGCGGGAGCGGGGGGAGACCCAGTACTTC.

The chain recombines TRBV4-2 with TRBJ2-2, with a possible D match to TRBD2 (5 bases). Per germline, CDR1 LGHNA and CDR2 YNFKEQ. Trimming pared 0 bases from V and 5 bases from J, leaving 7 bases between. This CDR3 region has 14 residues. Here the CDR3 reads CASSQEERTGELFF. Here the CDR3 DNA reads TGTGCCAGCAGCCAAGAGGAGCGGACCGGGGAGCTGTTTTTT.

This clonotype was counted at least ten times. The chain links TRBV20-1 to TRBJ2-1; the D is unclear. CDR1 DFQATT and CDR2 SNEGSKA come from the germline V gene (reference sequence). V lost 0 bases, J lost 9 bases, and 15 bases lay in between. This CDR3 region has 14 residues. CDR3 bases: TGCAGTGCTAGAGATTGGACCATGGTGGGTGAGCAGTTCTTC. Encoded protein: CSARDWTMVGEQFF.

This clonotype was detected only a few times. The CDR3 protein is CASSTRGYEQYV. The CDR3 DNA reads as TGTGCCAGCAGTACTAGGGGTTACGAGCAGTACGTC. V usage is TRBV6-2 or TRBV6-3 and J usage is TRBJ2-7; the D call may be TRBD1 or TRBD2 (5 bases each). This CDR3 comprises 12 residues. V was pared by 5 bases and J by 4 bases, with 9 bases between. Germline V gene sequence: CDR1 MNHEY, CDR2 SVGEGT.

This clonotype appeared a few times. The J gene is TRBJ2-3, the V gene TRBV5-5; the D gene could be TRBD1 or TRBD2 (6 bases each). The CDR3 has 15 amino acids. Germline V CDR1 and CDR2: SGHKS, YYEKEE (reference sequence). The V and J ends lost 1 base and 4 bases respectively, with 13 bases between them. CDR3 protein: CASSLWGATSDTQYF. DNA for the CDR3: TGTGCCAGCAGCTTGTGGGGGGCTACGTCAGATACGCAGTATTTT.

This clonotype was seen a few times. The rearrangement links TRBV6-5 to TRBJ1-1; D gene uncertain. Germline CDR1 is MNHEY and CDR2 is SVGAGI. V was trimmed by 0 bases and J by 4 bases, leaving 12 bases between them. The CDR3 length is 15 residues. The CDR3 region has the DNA TGTGCCAGCAGTTACTCCCCGTCGGCGGGCACTGAAGCTTTCTTT. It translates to CASSYSPSAGTEAFF.

CDR3 DNA sequence: TGTGCCATCCAGCGGGGCGGTTTCACAGATACGCAGTATTTT. Its translation is CAIQRGGFTDTQYF. V usage is TRBV10-3 and J usage is TRBJ2-3, with 7 bases lining up with TRBD2. In germline, CDR1 is ENHRY, CDR2 SYGVKD. Trimming cost V 8 bases and J 2 bases; bases outside gene matches: 7. The CDR3 has 14 amino acids.

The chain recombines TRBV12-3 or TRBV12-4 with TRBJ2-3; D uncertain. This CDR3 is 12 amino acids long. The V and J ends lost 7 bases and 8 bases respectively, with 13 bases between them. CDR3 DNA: TGTGCCAGCACCGCGGACGGATCTACGCAGTATTTT. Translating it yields CASTADGSTQYF.

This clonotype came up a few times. The DNA for the CDR3 is TGTGCCAGCACTTTGGGAGGTAACCAGCATTTT. Its protein product is CASTLGGNQHF. The chain joins TRBV12-3 or TRBV12-4 to TRBJ1-5; D not resolved. CDR3 length: 11 residues. Trimming pared 7 bases from V and 12 bases from J, leaving 13 bases between.

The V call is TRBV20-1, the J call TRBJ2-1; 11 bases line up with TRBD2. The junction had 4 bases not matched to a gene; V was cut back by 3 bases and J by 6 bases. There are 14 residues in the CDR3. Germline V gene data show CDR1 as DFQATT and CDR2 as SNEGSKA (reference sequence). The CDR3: CSARDLAGGNEQFF. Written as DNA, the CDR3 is TGCAGTGCTAGGGATCTAGCGGGAGGCAATGAGCAGTTCTTC.

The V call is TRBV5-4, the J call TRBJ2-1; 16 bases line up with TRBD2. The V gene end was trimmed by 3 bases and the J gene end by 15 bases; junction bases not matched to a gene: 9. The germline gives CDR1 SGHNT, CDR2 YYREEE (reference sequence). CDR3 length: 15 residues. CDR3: CASSWGGLAGGVLFF. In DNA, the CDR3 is TGTGCCAGCAGCTGGGGGGGACTAGCGGGAGGGGTACTGTTCTTC.

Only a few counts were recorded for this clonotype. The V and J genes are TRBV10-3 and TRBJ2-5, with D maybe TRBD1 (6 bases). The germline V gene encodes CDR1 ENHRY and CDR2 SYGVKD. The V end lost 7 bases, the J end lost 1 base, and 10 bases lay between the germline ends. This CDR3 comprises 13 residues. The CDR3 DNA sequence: TGTGCCATCAAGGAAGGGGGCCAAGAGACCCAGTACTTC. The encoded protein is CAIKEGGQETQYF.